The 26 T cell receptor beta chains below were found in one sample sequenced in a study of shared clonotypes between healthy human individuals. Measured with immunoSEQ multiplex PCR; TCRdb has only the in-frame clones, and not every one. The sample consists of about 2.4 million clones, roughly 93% of them appearing once. Sequencing input: naive CD4+ T cells from PBMCs. Noted subset: CD45RA+ positively selected. Receptors were obtained from a man aged 18 to 30 in good health. Some clones in this sample may be carry-over from other donors' samples.

The chain uses TRBV28 and TRBJ1-2; 11 bases align to TRBD1. J lost 3 bases, V lost 1 base, and 7 bases had no gene match. Germline CDR1 is MDHEN and CDR2 is SYDVKM. The CDR3 is made up of 17 amino acids. The CDR3 DNA reads as TGTGCCAGCAGTTTATTTGGGACAGGGGGAGGGCACTATGGCTACACCTTC. Translation: CASSLFGTGGGHYGYTF.

The chain couples TRBV7-2 to TRBJ2-5; TRBD2 matches 10 bases. The CDR3 contains 18 residues. In germline, CDR1 is SGHTA, CDR2 FQGNSA. V lost 4 bases to trimming and J lost 7 bases; unmatched junction nucleotides: 18. The CDR3 DNA is TGTGCCAGCAGCTCAATGGGGTTAGCGGGAGGCCTAGGAGGGACCCAGTACTTC. Translation: CASSSMGLAGGLGGTQYF.

V is TRBV5-1 and J is TRBJ2-2, with D tentatively TRBD2 (5 bases). The V gene lost 4 bases and the J gene lost 4 bases, with 14 bases spanning the gap. Germline CDR1 reads SGHRS; CDR2 reads YFSETQ. The CDR3 has 15 residues. CDR3 in amino acids: CASSPLEGSTGELFF. Here the CDR3 DNA reads TGCGCCAGCAGCCCCTTAGAGGGATCCACCGGGGAGCTGTTTTTT. Full variable domain (rest looked up from reference TRBV5-1 and TRBJ2-2): KAGVTQTPRYLIKTRGQQVTLSCSPISGHRSVSWYQQTPGQGLQFLFEYFSETQRNKGNFPGRFSGRQFSNSRSEMNVSTLELGDSALYLCASSPLEGSTGELFFGEGSRLTVL.

A remark on this clone: In the same sample, other DNA sequences code for this CDR3. The chain is built from TRBV5-1 and TRBJ1-2; unclear D gene. Looked up from germline, CDR1 is SGHRS and CDR2 is YFSETQ. The V and J ends lost 0 bases and 5 bases respectively, with 11 bases between them. This CDR3 has 14 amino acids. The chain's CDR3 is CASSLAPDSYGYTF. Written as DNA, the CDR3 is TGCGCCAGCAGCTTGGCCCCGGACTCATATGGCTACACCTTC.

V is TRBV27 and J is TRBJ1-6; the D gene is possibly TRBD1 (5 bases). Trimming removed 3 bases at V and 3 bases at J, with 9 bases between. Germline CDR1 MNHEY, CDR2 SMNVEV (reference sequence). CDR3 length: 15 residues. The DNA for the CDR3 is TGTGCCAGCAGTTTTGGTACAGGCTATAATTCACCCCTCCACTTT. This sequence encodes CASSFGTGYNSPLHF.

V gene TRBV2 combines with J gene TRBJ1-6; a possible D gene is TRBD1 (5 bases). In germline, CDR1 is SNHLY, CDR2 FYNNEI. The CDR3 is 13 amino acids. V dropped 8 bases and J dropped 5 bases, with 10 bases sitting between them. CDR3 DNA: TGTGCCAGCGGCTCAGGGAATAATTCACCCCTCCACTTT. Residues: CASGSGNNSPLHF.

The chain has TRBV27 and TRBJ2-3; the D is unclear. The CDR3 is made up of 14 amino acids. Germline CDR1 MNHEY, CDR2 SMNVEV (reference sequence). Trimming took off 3 bases at V and 5 bases at J, with 12 bases between the two ends. The CDR3 sequence: CASSFGPSGDTQYF. The CDR3 bases are TGTGCCAGCAGTTTCGGACCGAGTGGAGATACGCAGTATTTT.

This clone has just one count. The genes are TRBV28 and TRBJ2-7; D gene unclear. The CDR3 contains 15 residues. Germline CDR1 is MDHEN and CDR2 is SYDVKM. The ends were cut back, 6 bases at V and 0 bases at J, with 15 bases in the middle. CDR3 sequence (DNA): TGTGCCAGCAGCTCTCTAGGACGGAGCTCCTACGAGCAGTACTTC. It translates to CASSSLGRSSYEQYF.

Notes on this clone: This sample includes further DNA sequences coding for the same CDR3. The chain employs TRBV6-5 and TRBJ1-2; 11 bases are a match to TRBD1. This CDR3 contains 14 residues. Looked up from germline, CDR1 is MNHEY and CDR2 is SVGAGI. The J segment lost 8 bases and the V segment lost 2 bases, leaving 4 bases of the junction unmatched. Here the CDR3 DNA reads TGTGCCAGCAGTTACGGACAGGGGGCGCGGGGCTACACCTTC. It is translated as CASSYGQGARGYTF.

The J gene is TRBJ2-3, the V gene TRBV2; D is possibly TRBD2 (6 bases). The V end was cut by 3 bases, the J end by 0 bases, with 10 bases between. CDR1 is SNHLY, CDR2 FYNNEI, per germline. The CDR3 length is 15 residues. CDR3 sequence reads: CASSDLGTSTDTQYF. CDR3 coding DNA: TGTGCCAGCAGTGACCTAGGGACTAGCACAGATACGCAGTATTTT. The full variable domain, completed using reference TRBV2 and TRBJ2-3, is EPEVTQTPSHQVTQMGQEVILRCVPISNHLYFYWYRQILGQKVEFLVSFYNNEISEKSEIFDDQFSVERPDGSNFTLKIRSTKLEDSAMYFCASSDLGTSTDTQYFGPGTRLTVL.

This clone is a singleton in its sample. CDR3 sequence reads: CASSSARVGSYEQYF. The CDR3 coding sequence is TGTGCCAGCAGCTCAGCGAGGGTCGGGAGCTACGAGCAGTACTTC. The chain joins TRBV7-9 to TRBJ2-7; tentatively, D is TRBD2 (6 bases). The length of the CDR3 is 15 residues. The germline V and J ends were trimmed by 4 bases and 3 bases, with 16 bases remaining between them. The germline V gene has CDR1 SEHNR and CDR2 FQNEAQ (reference sequence).

The gene calls are TRBV7-2 and TRBJ1-2, with D possibly matching TRBD1 (5 bases). The length of the CDR3 is 14 residues. Germline V gene sequence: CDR1 SGHTA, CDR2 FQGNSA. Trimming stripped 5 bases from V and 2 bases from J, with 12 bases between. CDR3 nucleotide sequence: TGTGCCAGCAGCGGCCCACAGGAGAACTATGGCTACACCTTC. It is translated as CASSGPQENYGYTF.

The chain carries TRBV5-6 and TRBJ2-7, with 9 bases matching TRBD1. Unmatched junction bases numbered 2, after V lost 5 bases and J lost 2 bases. The CDR3 is 13 residues long. Germline CDR1 reads SGHDT; CDR2 reads YYEEEE. Here the CDR3 reads CASRGQGTYEQYF. The CDR3, as DNA: TGTGCCAGCAGGGGACAGGGTACCTACGAGCAGTACTTC.

This chain links TRBV6-5 with TRBJ1-2; D gene unclear. Per germline, CDR1 MNHEY and CDR2 SVGAGI. The CDR3 has 13 amino acids. V lost 6 bases and J 5 bases, leaving 13 bases between the germline ends. The CDR3 nucleotides are TGTGCCAGCAGCCAGGACTTTCTTTATGGCTACACCTTC. Its protein is CASSQDFLYGYTF.

The chain has TRBV7-3 and TRBJ2-3; D is undetermined. Germline-derived CDR1 and CDR2 are SGHTA and FQGTGA. The CDR3 length is 13 residues. Trimming removed 5 bases from V and 6 bases from J, with 12 bases in between. This chain's CDR3 is CASSPNPADTQYF. The CDR3 DNA is TGTGCCAGCAGCCCGAATCCCGCGGATACGCAGTATTTT.

Comment on this clone: The junction differs from germline at one of its ends, possibly a read error. The sample contains more than one DNA sequence encoding this CDR3. V usage is TRBV25-1 and J usage is TRBJ1-1, with D hard to call. This CDR3 is built from 15 residues. Per the germline V gene, CDR1 is MGHDK and CDR2 is SYGVNS. In nucleotides, the CDR3 is TGCGCCAGCAGTCGACCATTAGGGATGAACACTGAAGCTTTCTTT. This translates into CASSRPLGMNTEAFF.

The chain recombines TRBV5-1 with TRBJ2-1, with D possibly matching TRBD2 (6 bases). CDR3 length: 14 amino acids. CDR1 is SGHRS, CDR2 YFSETQ, per germline. V lost 2 bases and J lost 6, with 12 bases in between. The CDR3 sequence: CASSFGREGNEQFF. The CDR3 nucleotides are TGCGCCAGCAGCTTTGGGCGGGAAGGCAATGAGCAGTTCTTC.

As for this clone: The same CDR3 can be traced to other DNA sequences in this sample. V gene TRBV11-2 combines with J gene TRBJ2-7; D is unclear. Trimming took 4 bases from V and 0 from J, leaving 13 bases between them. The length of the CDR3 is 15 residues. CDR1 and CDR2 from the germline V gene are SGHAT and FQNNGV. DNA of the CDR3: TGTGCCAGCAGCTCGGACGCGGCCTACTCCTACGAGCAGTACTTC. Translation: CASSSDAAYSYEQYF.

The chain uses TRBV19 and TRBJ2-4; D gene uncertain. CDR3 length: 14 amino acids. Trimming pared 9 bases from V and 5 bases from J, leaving 17 bases between. Per germline, CDR1 LNHDA and CDR2 SQIVND (reference sequence). The CDR3 DNA reads TGTGCCAGCCAGCATACGGCGCGACAAAACATTCAGTACTTC. Translated, it gives CASQHTARQNIQYF.

The J gene is TRBJ2-3, the V gene TRBV7-2; 10 bases are shared with TRBD2. Germline V gene sequence: CDR1 SGHTA, CDR2 FQGNSA. The CDR3 spans 15 residues. The V and J ends lost 5 bases and 1 base, in that order; junction bases with no gene match: 3. CDR3 nucleotide sequence: TGTGCCAGCAGCCCAGCGGGAGGGGGCACAGATACGCAGTATTTT. This gives the protein CASSPAGGGTDTQYF.

The rearrangement joins TRBV6-1 to TRBJ1-2, with TRBD1 matching 10 bases. V lost 4 bases and J lost 4; bases outside the gene matches: 6. Germline lookup yields CDR1 MNHNS and CDR2 SASEGT. This CDR3 is built from 15 residues. CDR3 sequence (DNA): TGTGCCAGCAGTGCCGACAGGGGGCTGGGCTATGGCTACACCTTC. Translation: CASSADRGLGYGYTF.

J is TRBJ1-5 and V is TRBV15; D gene uncertain. Trimming took off 5 bases at V and 4 bases at J, with 12 bases between the two ends. Germline V CDR1 and CDR2: LNHNV, YYDKDF (reference sequence). The CDR3 sequence is 14 residues long. The DNA of the CDR3 is TGTGCCACCAGCTTTTCAGTTATTAATCAGCCCCAGCATTTT. Protein sequence: CATSFSVINQPQHF. Variable domain in full (rest from reference TRBV15 and TRBJ1-5): DAMVIQNPRYQVTQFGKPVTLSCSQTLNHNVMYWYQQKSSQAPKLLFHYYDKDFNNEADTPDNFQSRRPNTSFCFLDIRSPGLGDTAMYLCATSFSVINQPQHFGDGTRLSIL.

This clone was counted once. This chain links TRBV7-2 with TRBJ2-1; tentative D call: TRBD2 (6 bases). CDR1 SGHTA and CDR2 FQGNSA come from the germline V gene. Trimming took 1 base from V and 0 from J, leaving 10 bases between them. The CDR3 runs to 16 residues. CDR3 sequence: CASSLGRASSYNEQFF. The CDR3 bases are TGTGCCAGCAGCTTAGGGAGGGCTAGCTCCTACAATGAGCAGTTCTTC.

This chain uses TRBV2 with TRBJ2-5, with 9 nucleotides matching TRBD2. Germline trimming cut 1 base from V and 1 base from J; bases unmatched to any gene: 4. The CDR3 has 16 amino acids. CDR1 is SNHLY, CDR2 FYNNEI, per germline. The CDR3 loop is CASSEGTSAFQETQYF. CDR3 nucleotides: TGTGCCAGCAGTGAAGGGACTAGCGCATTCCAAGAGACCCAGTACTTC.

The chain couples TRBV7-3 to TRBJ2-3; the D is unclear. The CDR3 has 14 residues. V shed 5 bases and J shed 3 bases, with 12 bases lying between them. Per the germline V gene, CDR1 is SGHTA and CDR2 is FQGTGA. CDR3 sequence (DNA): TGTGCCAGCAGCCGGAAGGACGCGACAGATACGCAGTATTTT. It encodes CASSRKDATDTQYF.

The gene calls are TRBV7-9 and TRBJ1-1; no clear D gene. CDR1 is SEHNR, CDR2 FQNEAQ, per germline (reference sequence). The CDR3 has 13 residues. The V and J ends lost 4 bases and 5 bases respectively, with 11 bases between them. CDR3 in amino acids: CASSSDGGTEAFF. The CDR3 DNA reads as TGTGCCAGCAGCTCCGACGGTGGAACTGAAGCTTTCTTT.